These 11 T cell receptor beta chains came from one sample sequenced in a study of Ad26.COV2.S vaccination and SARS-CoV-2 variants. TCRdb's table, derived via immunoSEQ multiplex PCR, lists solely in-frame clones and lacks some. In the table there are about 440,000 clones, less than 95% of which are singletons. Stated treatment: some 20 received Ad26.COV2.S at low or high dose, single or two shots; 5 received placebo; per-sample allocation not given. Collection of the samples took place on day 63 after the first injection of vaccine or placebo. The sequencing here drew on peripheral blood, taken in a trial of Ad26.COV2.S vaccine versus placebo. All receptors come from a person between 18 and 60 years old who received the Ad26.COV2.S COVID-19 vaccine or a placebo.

CDR3 loop: CASSQGFWAQETQYF. CDR3 in DNA: TGTGCCAGCAGCCAGGGCTTCTGGGCCCAAGAGACCCAGTACTTC. The chain recombines TRBV14 with TRBJ2-5, with unresolved D. V shed 3 bases and J shed 1 base, with 12 bases lying between them. Germline V CDR1 and CDR2: SGHDN, FVKESK. The CDR3 consists of 15 residues. The entire variable domain, with the rest obtained from reference TRBV14 and TRBJ2-5, is as follows: EAGVTQFPSHSVIEKGQTVTLRCDPISGHDNLYWYRRVMGKEIKFLLHFVKESKQDESGMPNNRFLAERTGGTYSTLKVQPAELEDSGVYFCASSQGFWAQETQYFGPGTRLLVL.

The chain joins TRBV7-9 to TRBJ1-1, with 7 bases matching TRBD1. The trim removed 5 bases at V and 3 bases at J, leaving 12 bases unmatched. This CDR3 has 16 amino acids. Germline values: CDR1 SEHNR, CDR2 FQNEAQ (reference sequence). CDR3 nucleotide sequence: TGTGCCAGCAGCCGAGGGGCAGGGGGTCGGGACACTGAAGCTTTCTTT. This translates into CASSRGAGGRDTEAFF.

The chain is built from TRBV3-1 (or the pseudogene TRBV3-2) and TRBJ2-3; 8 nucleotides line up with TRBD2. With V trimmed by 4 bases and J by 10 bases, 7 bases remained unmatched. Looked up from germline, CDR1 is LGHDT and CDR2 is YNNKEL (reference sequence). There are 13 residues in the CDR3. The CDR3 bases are TGTGCCAGCAGCCCGCTGGGGACTAGTGCGCAGTATTTT. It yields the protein CASSPLGTSAQYF.

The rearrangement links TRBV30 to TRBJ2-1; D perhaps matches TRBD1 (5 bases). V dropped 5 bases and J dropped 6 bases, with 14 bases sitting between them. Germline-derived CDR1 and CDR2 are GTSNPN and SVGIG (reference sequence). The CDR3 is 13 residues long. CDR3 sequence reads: CAWLQDLTNEQFF. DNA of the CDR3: TGTGCCTGGTTACAGGACCTGACCAATGAGCAGTTCTTC.

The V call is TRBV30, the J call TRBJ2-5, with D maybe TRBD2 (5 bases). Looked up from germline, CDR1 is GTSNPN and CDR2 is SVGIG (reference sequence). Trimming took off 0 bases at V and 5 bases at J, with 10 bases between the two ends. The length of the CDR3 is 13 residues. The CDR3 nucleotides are TGTGCCTGGAGTGTACGAGGGTATGAGACCCAGTACTTC. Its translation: CAWSVRGYETQYF.

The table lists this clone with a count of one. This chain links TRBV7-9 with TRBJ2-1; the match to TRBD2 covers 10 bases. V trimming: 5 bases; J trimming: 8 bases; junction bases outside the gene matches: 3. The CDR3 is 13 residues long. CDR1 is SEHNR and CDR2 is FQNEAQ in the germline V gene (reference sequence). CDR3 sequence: CASSPGTSDEQFF. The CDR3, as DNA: TGTGCCAGCAGCCCTGGGACTAGCGATGAGCAGTTCTTC.

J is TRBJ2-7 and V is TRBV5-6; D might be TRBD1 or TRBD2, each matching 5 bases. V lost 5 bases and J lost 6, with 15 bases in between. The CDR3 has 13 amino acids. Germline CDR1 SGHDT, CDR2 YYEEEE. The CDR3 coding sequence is TGTGCCAGCAGTTATGAAGGGGCGGGCGAGCAGTACTTC. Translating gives CASSYEGAGEQYF.

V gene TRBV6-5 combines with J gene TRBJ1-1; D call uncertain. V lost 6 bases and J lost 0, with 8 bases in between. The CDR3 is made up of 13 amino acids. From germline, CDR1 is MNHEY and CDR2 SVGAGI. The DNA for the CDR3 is TGTGCCAGCAGCCTCCGAATGAACACTGAAGCTTTCTTT. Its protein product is CASSLRMNTEAFF.

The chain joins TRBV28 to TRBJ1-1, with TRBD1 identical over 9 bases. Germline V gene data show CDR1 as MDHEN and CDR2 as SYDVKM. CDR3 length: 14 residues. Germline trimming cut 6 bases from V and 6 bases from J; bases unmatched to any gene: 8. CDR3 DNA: TGTGCCAGCAGCTTACAGACAGGGGGGTCTGAAGCTTTCTTT. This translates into CASSLQTGGSEAFF.

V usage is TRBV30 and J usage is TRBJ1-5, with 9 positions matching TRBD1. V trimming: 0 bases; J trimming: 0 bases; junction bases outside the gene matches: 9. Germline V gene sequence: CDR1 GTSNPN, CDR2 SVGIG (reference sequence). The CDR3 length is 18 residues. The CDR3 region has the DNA TGTGCCTGGAGTGTAAAAGGGACAGGGAAAATTAGCAATCAGCCCCAGCATTTT. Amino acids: CAWSVKGTGKISNQPQHF.

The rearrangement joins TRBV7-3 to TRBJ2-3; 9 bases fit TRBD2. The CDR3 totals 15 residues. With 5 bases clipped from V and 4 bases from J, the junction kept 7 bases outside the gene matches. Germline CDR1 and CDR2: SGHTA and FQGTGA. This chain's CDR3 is CASSRSGRPADTQYF. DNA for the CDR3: TGTGCCAGCAGCCGGAGCGGGAGGCCGGCAGATACGCAGTATTTT.